This T cell receptor (beta chain) appears in the sequencing data of a study of brain T cells in children with intractable seizures. Whole-study findings and limits: Pre-surgery blood may have been undersampled, hiding some clones.

The sequenced cases were selected for having the highest brain T cell transcript signatures. Remarks on this clone: Its target is not known.

Profiling relied on immunoSEQ multiplex PCR, and the TCRdb table lists in-frame clones only, not all of them. This sample has 110,000 or so clones, with approximately 94% found just once. The sequencing here drew on peripheral blood, taken at surgery. The sequence derives from a boy under two years old with hemimegalencephaly and intractable seizures.

CDR3 sequence reads: CASSRTGGTGELFF. Written as DNA, the CDR3 is TGTGCCAGCAGCCGGACAGGGGGCACCGGGGAGCTGTTTTTT. The rearrangement joins TRBV3-1 (or the pseudogene TRBV3-2) to TRBJ2-2; 10 bases fit TRBD1. Trimming took 4 bases from V and 4 from J; bases not matched to a gene: 0. This CDR3 has 14 amino acids. Germline V lookup: CDR1 LGHDT, CDR2 YNNKEL (reference sequence).